The 29 T cell receptor beta chains in this list originate from one sample, sequenced in a study of shared clonotypes between healthy human individuals. The data were produced by immunoSEQ multiplex PCR, yet TCRdb's version contains in-frame clones alone and is incomplete. The sample consists of approximately 2.5 million clones, more than 90% of them appearing once. The sequencing sample was made of naive CD4+ T cells sorted from blood. Subset specified: CD45RA+ positively selected. These receptors all stem from a man younger than 35 in good health.

The chain recombines TRBV2 with TRBJ2-5; TRBD1 agrees at 10 bases. With 6 bases clipped from V and 2 bases from J, the junction kept 3 bases outside the gene matches. Germline CDR1 and CDR2: SNHLY and FYNNEI. CDR3 length equals 14 residues. The CDR3 region has the DNA TGTGCCAGCAGAGGGACAGGGGCACAAGAGACCCAGTACTTC. Its translation: CASRGTGAQETQYF.

The V and J genes are TRBV6-1 and TRBJ2-3; D not resolved. CDR1 and CDR2 from the germline V gene are MNHNS and SASEGT. The V gene lost 6 bases and the J gene lost 13 bases, with 17 bases spanning the gap. This CDR3 is built from 12 residues. The CDR3, as DNA: TGTGCCAGCAGCGCGCCTGTCGCGGTGGAGTATTTT. Its translation: CASSAPVAVEYF.

V is TRBV5-6 and J is TRBJ1-5; D is possibly TRBD1 (5 bases). Germline V gene sequence: CDR1 SGHDT, CDR2 YYEEEE. The length of the CDR3 is 16 residues. V dropped 2 bases and J dropped 3 bases, with 15 bases sitting between them. The CDR3 loop reads CASSFGAVAYNQPQHF. The CDR3 DNA reads as TGTGCCAGCAGCTTTGGGGCGGTGGCGTACAATCAGCCCCAGCATTTT.

To note about this clone: The sample has other DNA sequences that encode this CDR3 too. V gene TRBV5-1 combines with J gene TRBJ2-1, with D hard to call. Between the trimmed V and J ends, which lost 1 base and 6 bases, there was a span of 14 bases. The germline gives CDR1 SGHRS, CDR2 YFSETQ. The CDR3 loop spans 15 amino acids. CDR3 protein: CASSLISLPPNEQFF. The CDR3 region has the DNA TGCGCCAGCAGCTTGATTAGTTTGCCGCCCAATGAGCAGTTCTTC.

The rearrangement links TRBV7-2 to TRBJ1-1; 8 bases line up with TRBD1. The CDR3 contains 16 residues. The junction had 8 bases not matched to a gene; V was cut back by 5 bases and J by 0 bases. Looked up from germline, CDR1 is SGHTA and CDR2 is FQGNSA. CDR3 sequence (DNA): TGTGCCAGCAGCCCCGGGACAGGACTCATGAACACTGAAGCTTTCTTT. Translated, it gives CASSPGTGLMNTEAFF.

This clone was counted only a few times. Other DNA sequences in this sample translate to the same CDR3. The chain employs TRBV29-1 and TRBJ1-1; D remains ambiguous. Trimming stripped 4 bases from V and 4 bases from J, with 7 bases between. Germline V CDR1 and CDR2: SQVTM, ANQGSEA. The CDR3 has 11 amino acids. The CDR3 loop reads CSVGGSTEAFF. CDR3 nucleotides: TGCAGCGTTGGGGGTAGCACTGAAGCTTTCTTT.

The chain employs TRBV12-5 and TRBJ1-6, with a tentative D call TRBD1 (5 bases). CDR1 LGHNT and CDR2 FRNRAP come from the germline V gene. CDR3 length: 19 amino acids. V lost 5 bases to trimming and J lost 5 bases, with 25 bases between them. CDR3 region: CASGLRGGADPANNSPLHF. DNA for the CDR3: TGTGCTAGTGGTCTTCGCGGGGGAGCGGACCCCGCTAATAATTCACCCCTCCACTTT.

The chain joins TRBV20-1 to TRBJ2-5; TRBD2 might be the D (5 bases). The germline V gene has CDR1 DFQATT and CDR2 SNEGSKA (reference sequence). The CDR3 sequence is 11 residues long. Trimming shortened V by 6 bases and J by 0 bases, and 5 bases separated the two germline ends. CDR3 in amino acids: CSAEDQETQYF. Written as DNA, the CDR3 is TGCAGTGCGGAGGACCAAGAGACCCAGTACTTC.

The chain couples TRBV5-1 to TRBJ1-1, with unresolved D. This CDR3 comprises 13 residues. With 0 bases removed from V and 5 bases from J, the gap between germline ends came to 8 bases. Germline assignment: CDR1 SGHRS and CDR2 YFSETQ. CDR3 in amino acids: CASSLGEKTEAFF. The CDR3 DNA is TGCGCCAGCAGCTTGGGGGAAAAAACTGAAGCTTTCTTT.

The chain combines TRBV25-1 with TRBJ2-7; the D gene is possibly TRBD1 (5 bases). V dropped 5 bases and J dropped 6 bases, with 20 bases sitting between them. In germline, CDR1 is MGHDK, CDR2 SYGVNS. CDR3 length equals 15 residues. The chain's CDR3 is CASSPSQDQGSEQYF. The CDR3 nucleotides read TGTGCCAGCAGTCCGAGCCAAGACCAGGGATCCGAGCAGTACTTC.

The chain couples TRBV9 to TRBJ1-3; D remains unclear. Looked up from germline, CDR1 is SGDLS and CDR2 is YYNGEE. Trimming took off 4 bases at V and 2 bases at J, with 7 bases between the two ends. This CDR3 spans 13 amino acids. The CDR3 DNA follows: TGTGCCAGCAGCAGGGAAGCTGGAAACACCATATATTTT. This codes for CASSREAGNTIYF. The entire variable domain, with the rest obtained from reference TRBV9 and TRBJ1-3, is as follows: DSGVTQTPKHLITATGQRVTLRCSPRSGDLSVYWYQQSLDQGLQFLIQYYNGEERAKGNILERFSAQQFPDLHSELNLSSLELGDSALYFCASSREAGNTIYFGEGSWLTVV.

The chain links TRBV25-1 to TRBJ1-1, with D hard to call. This CDR3 has 14 residues. V lost 6 bases, J lost 4 bases, and 15 bases lay in between. The V gene's germline CDR1 is MGHDK and CDR2 SYGVNS. The CDR3 loop is CASRSDPPGTEAFF. As DNA, the CDR3 is TGTGCCAGCAGGTCAGACCCTCCCGGCACTGAAGCTTTCTTT.

The J gene is TRBJ1-4, the V gene TRBV23-1; no reliable D call. TRBV23-1 is an ORF, with its function uncertain. V lost 8 bases, J lost 6 bases, and 16 bases lay in between. This CDR3 region has 14 residues. The CDR3 is CASAHSTIDEKLFF. The CDR3 DNA reads as TGCGCCAGCGCCCACTCCACAATTGATGAAAAACTGTTTTTT.

CDR3 residues: CASSPPRGQGGHEQYF. CDR3 in DNA: TGTGCCAGCAGCCCCCCCCGCGGACAGGGGGGACACGAGCAGTACTTC. This rearrangement joins TRBV7-9 to TRBJ2-7, with TRBD1 identical over 10 bases. The CDR3 covers 16 residues. Looked up from germline, CDR1 is SEHNR and CDR2 is FQNEAQ (reference sequence). V gave up 5 bases and J gave up 5 bases; unmatched junction bases: 12.

V and J are TRBV7-2 and TRBJ1-2; 11 bases match TRBD1. V gave up 4 bases and J gave up 8 bases; unmatched junction bases: 3. The germline V gene has CDR1 SGHTA and CDR2 FQGNSA. The CDR3 runs 13 residues. This chain's CDR3 is CASSSGTGGGYTF. The DNA for the CDR3 is TGTGCCAGCAGCTCTGGGACAGGGGGAGGCTACACCTTC.

The genes are TRBV5-1 and TRBJ2-7; D gene unclear. Germline assignment: CDR1 SGHRS and CDR2 YFSETQ. The CDR3 runs to 16 residues. Trimming cost V 0 bases and J 4 bases, with 17 bases left between them. CDR3 residues: CASSLEQSGLFYEQYF. In DNA, the CDR3 is TGCGCCAGCAGCTTGGAACAGTCCGGCCTTTTTTACGAGCAGTACTTC.

For this clone: The sample has other DNA sequences that encode this CDR3 too. V is TRBV14 and J is TRBJ1-3, with unresolved D. Germline-derived CDR1 and CDR2 are SGHDN and FVKESK. The CDR3 has 12 amino acids. V gave up 2 bases and J gave up 7 bases, with 6 bases separating them. The CDR3, as DNA: TGTGCCAGCAGCCAATTGGGTAACACCATATATTTT. Translating gives CASSQLGNTIYF.

The genes are TRBV5-1 and TRBJ1-6; 9 bases match TRBD1. Trimming cost V 3 bases and J 2 bases; bases outside gene matches: 15. This CDR3 is 20 amino acids long. CDR1 is SGHRS, CDR2 YFSETQ, per germline. The CDR3 loop reads CASSSNTPGQGRTYNSPLHF. In nucleotides, the CDR3 is TGCGCCAGCAGCTCCAACACTCCCGGACAGGGGCGGACCTATAATTCACCCCTCCACTTT.

This chain links TRBV6-5 with TRBJ1-6, with TRBD1 matching over 9 bases. CDR3 length: 14 amino acids. With 10 bases clipped from V and 7 bases from J, the junction kept 8 bases outside the gene matches. Germline V gene data show CDR1 as MNHEY and CDR2 as SVGAGI. The CDR3 region is CAIGYRGRNSPLHF. The CDR3 nucleotides are TGTGCCATAGGTTACAGGGGGCGGAATTCACCCCTCCACTTT.

Comments on this clone: The sample has other DNA sequences that encode this CDR3 too. The chain joins TRBV18 to TRBJ2-2, with TRBD2 matching 8 bases. Germline CDR1 KGHSH, CDR2 LQKENI. The CDR3 consists of 15 residues. With V trimmed by 0 bases and J by 5 bases, 2 bases remained unmatched. CDR3 sequence: CASSPPTGGTGELFF. The CDR3 DNA is TGTGCCAGCTCACCACCAACGGGAGGGACCGGGGAGCTGTTTTTT.

The V gene is TRBV6-5, the J gene TRBJ2-1, with 7 bases aligning to TRBD1. V gave up 10 bases and J gave up 3 bases; unmatched junction bases: 9. The CDR3 has 14 residues. Germline V gene lookup returns CDR1 MNHEY and CDR2 SVGAGI. CDR3 residues: CATIRGGSYNEQFF. The CDR3 DNA reads as TGTGCCACTATTCGAGGGGGCAGCTACAATGAGCAGTTCTTC.

The chain is built from TRBV28 and TRBJ2-3; D is undetermined. Trimming cost V 4 bases and J 6 bases, with 14 bases left between them. The CDR3 has 14 amino acids. Germline V lookup: CDR1 MDHEN, CDR2 SYDVKM. The CDR3 spells CASSSGLPGDTQYF. The CDR3 DNA sequence: TGTGCCAGCAGTTCGGGCCTCCCTGGGGATACGCAGTATTTT.

V and J are TRBV5-6 and TRBJ2-7; possibly TRBD1 or TRBD2 for D (5 bases each). The CDR3 covers 15 residues. Germline CDR1 is SGHDT and CDR2 is YYEEEE. Trimming left V 4 bases short and J 4 bases short, with 18 bases between. This CDR3 is CASSPVGAGEYEQYF. As DNA, the CDR3 is TGTGCCAGCAGCCCGGTCGGGGCAGGAGAATACGAGCAGTACTTC.

This clone was recorded a few times. The rearrangement joins TRBV6-6 to TRBJ1-5, with D tentatively TRBD1 (6 bases). V was cut by 6 bases and J by 0 bases, with 12 bases left in between. This CDR3 has 15 amino acids. The germline V gene has CDR1 MNHNY and CDR2 SVGAGI (reference sequence). DNA for the CDR3: TGTGCCAGCAGCCCACGGACAGATAGCAATCAGCCCCAGCATTTT. This translates into CASSPRTDSNQPQHF.

This clone has only one observation. The chain has TRBV18 and TRBJ2-1; 7 positions match TRBD1. This CDR3 comprises 15 residues. Losses at the gene ends were 6 bases for V and 2 bases for J; bases not matched to a gene: 7. Germline lookup yields CDR1 KGHSH and CDR2 LQKENI. The CDR3 here is CASSRRTGAYNEQFF. The CDR3 nucleotides read TGTGCCAGCTCCCGCCGGACAGGAGCCTACAATGAGCAGTTCTTC.

This chain links TRBV9 with TRBJ1-1; possible D gene TRBD1, 6 bases. The V end was cut by 3 bases, the J end by 3 bases, with 9 bases between. The CDR3 loop spans 13 amino acids. Germline V gene data show CDR1 as SGDLS and CDR2 as YYNGEE. CDR3: CASSGYRDTEAFF. The DNA of the CDR3 is TGTGCCAGCAGCGGATACAGGGACACTGAAGCTTTCTTT. Supplemented by reference TRBV9 and TRBJ1-1, the full variable domain reads DSGVTQTPKHLITATGQRVTLRCSPRSGDLSVYWYQQSLDQGLQFLIQYYNGEERAKGNILERFSAQQFPDLHSELNLSSLELGDSALYFCASSGYRDTEAFFGQGTRLTVV.

This clone was counted a single time. The V and J genes are TRBV29-1 and TRBJ1-2, with 9 bases lining up with TRBD1. The CDR3 has 11 amino acids. From germline, CDR1 is SQVTM and CDR2 ANQGSEA. V lost 6 bases and J lost 9; bases outside the gene matches: 5. CDR3: CSVEDRGRYTF. Here the CDR3 DNA reads TGCAGCGTCGAGGACAGGGGACGCTACACCTTC.

This chain links TRBV4-3 with TRBJ2-1; 7 bases are a match to TRBD2. CDR3 length: 16 amino acids. V was clipped by 0 bases and J by 8 bases; unmatched bases: 10. From germline, CDR1 is LGHNA and CDR2 YSLEER. The CDR3 region is CASSQEGRESLHEQFF. The CDR3 nucleotides read TGCGCCAGCAGCCAAGAGGGGCGGGAGTCGTTGCATGAGCAGTTCTTC.

The chain combines TRBV6-1 with TRBJ1-6; tentatively, D is TRBD1 (5 bases). This CDR3 comprises 15 residues. Trimming took 6 bases from V and 0 from J, leaving 9 bases between them. Germline CDR1 MNHNS, CDR2 SASEGT. DNA for the CDR3: TGTGCCAGCAGCCAACAGGTCTCCTATAATTCACCCCTCCACTTT. Encoded protein: CASSQQVSYNSPLHF.